This T cell receptor (beta chain) was identified in a study of T cell responses to AZD1222 COVID-19 vaccine. The protocol was immunoSEQ multiplex PCR, while the TCRdb copy is restricted to in-frame clones and leaves out a portion. The repertoire holds approximately 180,000 clones, with roughly 91% as singletons. The TCR was taken from an adult in good health. This specimen was peripheral blood, taken on day 0 of AZD1222 vaccination.

The CDR3 nucleotides are TGTGCCAGCAGCTTAGGGGACAGGGGCCACAATGAGCAGTTCTTC. This codes for CASSLGDRGHNEQFF. The rearrangement uses TRBV11-3 and TRBJ2-1; 10 bases are a match to TRBD1. The CDR3 has 15 residues. From germline, CDR1 is SGHNT and CDR2 YENEEA. V lost 1 base and J lost 5; bases outside the gene matches: 2.